Listed here are 17 T cell receptor beta chains from one sample, sequenced in a study of blood T cell repertoires in COVID-19. Sequencing used immunoSEQ multiplex PCR; TCRdb keeps in-frame clones, though not all of them. Of about 190,000 clones listed, around 90% were seen once; the top ten hold about 22%. The sequenced sample consisted of peripheral blood. Source of these receptors: a man between 60 and 75 years old with active or convalescent COVID-19.

V usage is TRBV5-1 and J usage is TRBJ1-3, with D uncertain. This CDR3 spans 14 amino acids. Trimming left V 3 bases short and J 0 bases short, with 7 bases between. Germline V lookup: CDR1 SGHRS, CDR2 YFSETQ. CDR3 loop: CASSSSSSGNTIYF. In DNA, the CDR3 is TGCGCCAGCAGCTCCTCTTCCTCTGGAAACACCATATATTTT.

This clone was observed once. This chain links TRBV5-1 with TRBJ1-1, with D uncertain. Trimming took 0 bases from V and 2 from J, leaving 11 bases between them. The CDR3 is 15 residues long. Germline-derived CDR1 and CDR2 are SGHRS and YFSETQ. Here the CDR3 reads CASSLGGGPNTEAFF. The CDR3 nucleotides read TGCGCCAGCAGCTTGGGTGGAGGGCCAAACACTGAAGCTTTCTTT.

The chain uses TRBV2 and TRBJ1-2; 8 positions agree with TRBD1. The CDR3 covers 15 residues. With 7 bases clipped from V and 1 base from J, the junction kept 8 bases outside the gene matches. The germline gives CDR1 SNHLY, CDR2 FYNNEI. CDR3 sequence reads: CASTRGREGNYGYTF. DNA of the CDR3: TGTGCCAGCACCAGGGGGCGCGAAGGTAACTATGGCTACACCTTC.

This chain connects TRBV12-3 or TRBV12-4 to TRBJ1-1, with D maybe TRBD1 (6 bases). The CDR3 covers 13 residues. Trimming removed 2 bases from V and 5 bases from J, with 9 bases in between. This CDR3 is CASSLKGGTEAFF. CDR3 in DNA: TGTGCCAGCAGTTTAAAAGGGGGAACTGAAGCTTTCTTT.

The chain combines TRBV6-6 with TRBJ2-7; TRBD2 matches at 12 bases. V shed 6 bases and J 4 bases; nucleotides not matched to a gene: 7. Looked up from germline, CDR1 is MNHNY and CDR2 is SVGAGI (reference sequence). The CDR3 spans 15 residues. CDR3 DNA sequence: TGTGCCAGCAGACTTCTAGCGGGGGGGCGGTACGAGCAGTACTTC. Residues: CASRLLAGGRYEQYF.

CDR3 coding DNA: TGTGCCAGCAGTCGAGCTGGGGCCAACGTCCTGACTTTC. Residues: CASSRAGANVLTF. The gene calls are TRBV12-3 or TRBV12-4 and TRBJ2-6; no clear D gene. Trimming removed 5 bases at V and 2 bases at J, with 4 bases between. The CDR3 covers 13 residues.

In its sample, this clone was seen once. The chain links TRBV24-1 to TRBJ2-3; D is perhaps TRBD2 (6 bases). The germline V gene encodes CDR1 KGHDR and CDR2 SFDVKD. With 5 bases removed from V and 4 bases from J, the gap between germline ends came to 15 bases. The CDR3 loop spans 15 amino acids. The CDR3 reads CATSVGGAPPDTQYF. The DNA of the CDR3 is TGTGCCACCAGTGTAGGAGGGGCCCCCCCAGATACGCAGTATTTT.

The J gene is TRBJ1-6, the V gene TRBV5-1, with D perhaps matching TRBD1 (5 bases). Trimming removed 4 bases at V and 6 bases at J, with 14 bases between. Looked up from germline, CDR1 is SGHRS and CDR2 is YFSETQ. The CDR3 runs 15 residues. As DNA, the CDR3 is TGCGCCAGCAGCGCGGGGCAGACAATTAATTCACCCCTCCACTTT. This sequence encodes CASSAGQTINSPLHF.

The CDR3 spells CASSPTGIYEQYF. DNA for the CDR3: TGTGCCAGCAGTCCGACAGGGATCTACGAGCAGTACTTC. The gene calls are TRBV7-7 and TRBJ2-7; 7 bases line up with TRBD1. The CDR3 contains 13 residues. The ends lost 6 bases at V and 3 bases at J; junction bases unmatched: 5. CDR1 is SSHAT and CDR2 is FNYEAQ in the germline V gene (reference sequence).

About this clone: One junction end disagrees with the germline gene, perhaps due to a read error. The chain has TRBV2 and TRBJ1-5; tentatively, D is TRBD1 (5 bases). Germline CDR1 reads SNHLY; CDR2 reads FYNNEI. This CDR3 has 14 amino acids. The chain's CDR3 is CASREGTGNQPQHF. The DNA for the CDR3 is TGTGCCAGCAGGGAAGGGACGGGGAATCAGCCCCAGCATTTT.

The J gene is TRBJ1-2, the V gene TRBV11-2; TRBD1 matches 7 bases. Trimming at V came to 1 base and at J to 4 bases, leaving 6 bases not matched to a gene. CDR3 length: 15 amino acids. Germline V gene sequence: CDR1 SGHAT, CDR2 FQNNGV. The CDR3: CASSLGQGTSYGYTF. CDR3 in DNA: TGTGCCAGCAGCTTAGGACAGGGAACCTCCTATGGCTACACCTTC. Together with reference TRBV11-2 and TRBJ1-2, the CDR3 gives the full variable domain: EAGVAQSPRYKIIEKRQSVAFWCNPISGHATLYWYQQILGQGPKLLIQFQNNGVVDDSQLPKDRFSAERLKGVDSTLKIQPAKLEDSAVYLCASSLGQGTSYGYTFGSGTRLTVV.

This clone has only one observation. The CDR3 loop reads CASSDQVLRSGNTIYF. DNA for the CDR3: TGTGCCAGCAGTGACCAGGTTCTACGCTCTGGAAACACCATATATTTT. V and J are TRBV6-1 and TRBJ1-3; D is undetermined. V was clipped by 3 bases and J by 0 bases, with 12 bases between them. The germline V gene encodes CDR1 MNHNS and CDR2 SASEGT. The CDR3 runs 16 residues.

The chain has TRBV3-1 (or the pseudogene TRBV3-2) and TRBJ2-5; D is ambiguous. CDR3 length equals 13 residues. The germline gives CDR1 LGHDT, CDR2 YNNKEL (reference sequence). Trimming cost V 0 bases and J 1 base, with 3 bases left between them. The CDR3 loop is CASSQDLQETQYF. CDR3 DNA sequence: TGTGCCAGCAGCCAAGACCTCCAAGAGACCCAGTACTTC.

The chain carries TRBV19 and TRBJ2-7; 8 nucleotides line up with TRBD1. CDR1 is LNHDA and CDR2 is SQIVND in the germline V gene (reference sequence). The CDR3 length is 15 residues. The V gene end was trimmed by 1 base and the J gene end by 4 bases; junction bases not matched to a gene: 6. The CDR3 sequence: CASSIGPGGWYEQYF. The DNA of the CDR3 is TGTGCCAGTAGTATAGGACCAGGGGGCTGGTACGAGCAGTACTTC.

The chain carries TRBV5-6 and TRBJ1-1, with 9 bases lining up with TRBD1. Germline V gene sequence: CDR1 SGHDT, CDR2 YYEEEE. The CDR3 is 17 residues long. The V gene end was trimmed by 3 bases and the J gene end by 4 bases; junction bases not matched to a gene: 13. The CDR3 bases are TGTGCCAGCAGCTCCCGGACAGGGGTATTTTTACGCACTGAAGCTTTCTTT. Amino acid sequence: CASSSRTGVFLRTEAFF.

The chain links TRBV6-1 to TRBJ1-2; D gene unclear. Trimming stripped 3 bases from V and 4 bases from J, with 9 bases between. CDR3 length: 13 amino acids. Germline V CDR1 and CDR2: MNHNS, SASEGT. Written as DNA, the CDR3 is TGTGCCAGCAGTGATTTATACAGCTATGGCTACACCTTC. Translation: CASSDLYSYGYTF.

The rearrangement uses TRBV18 and TRBJ2-4; TRBD2 is a possible D gene (6 bases). Deletions cut 4 bases from V and 6 bases from J, with 16 bases between. The germline gives CDR1 KGHSH, CDR2 LQKENI. There are 15 residues in the CDR3. The DNA of the CDR3 is TGTGCCAGCTCACTTGGGGAGTCCGGGGGAAACATTCAGTACTTC. Protein: CASSLGESGGNIQYF.